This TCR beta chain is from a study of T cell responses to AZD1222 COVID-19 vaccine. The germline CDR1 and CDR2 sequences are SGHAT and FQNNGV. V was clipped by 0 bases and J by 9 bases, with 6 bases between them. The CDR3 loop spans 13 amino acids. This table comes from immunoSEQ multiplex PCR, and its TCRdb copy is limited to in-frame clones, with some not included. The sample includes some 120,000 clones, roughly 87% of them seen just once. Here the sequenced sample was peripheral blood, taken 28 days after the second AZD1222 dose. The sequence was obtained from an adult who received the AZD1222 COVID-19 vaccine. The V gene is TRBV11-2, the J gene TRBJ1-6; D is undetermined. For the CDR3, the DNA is TGTGCCAGCAGCTTAGAGCTTCGTTCACCCCTCCACTTT. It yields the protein CASSLELRSPLHF.